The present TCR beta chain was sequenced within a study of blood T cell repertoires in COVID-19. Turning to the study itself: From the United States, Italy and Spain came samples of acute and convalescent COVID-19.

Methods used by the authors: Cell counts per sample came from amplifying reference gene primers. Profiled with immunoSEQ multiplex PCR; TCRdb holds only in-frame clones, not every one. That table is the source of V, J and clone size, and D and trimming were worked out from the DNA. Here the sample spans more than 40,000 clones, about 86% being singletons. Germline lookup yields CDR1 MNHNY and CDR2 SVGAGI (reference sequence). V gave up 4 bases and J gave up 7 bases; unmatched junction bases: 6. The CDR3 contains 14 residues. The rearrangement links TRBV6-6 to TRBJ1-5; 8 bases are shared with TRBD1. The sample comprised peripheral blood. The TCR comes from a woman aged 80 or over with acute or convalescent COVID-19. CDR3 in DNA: TGTGCCAGCAGTTCCCCAGGGGGCGGCCAGCCCCAGCATTTT. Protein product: CASSSPGGGQPQHF.